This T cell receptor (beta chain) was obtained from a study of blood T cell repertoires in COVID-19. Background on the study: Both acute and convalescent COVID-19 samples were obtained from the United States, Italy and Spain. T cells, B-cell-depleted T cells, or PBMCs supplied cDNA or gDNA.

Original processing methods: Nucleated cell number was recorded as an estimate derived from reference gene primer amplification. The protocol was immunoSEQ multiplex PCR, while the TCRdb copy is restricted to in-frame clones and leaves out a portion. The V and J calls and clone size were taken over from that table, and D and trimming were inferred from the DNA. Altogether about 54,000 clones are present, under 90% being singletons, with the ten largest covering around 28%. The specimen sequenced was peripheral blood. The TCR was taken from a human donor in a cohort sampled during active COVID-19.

CDR3: CASSAQGSTEAFF. The CDR3 DNA reads TGTGCCAGCAGCGCACAGGGGTCCACTGAAGCTTTCTTT. The genes are TRBV7-7 and TRBJ1-1; 7 nucleotides line up with TRBD1. In germline, CDR1 is SSHAT, CDR2 FNYEAQ (reference sequence). The CDR3 length is 13 residues. V shed 5 bases, J shed 4 bases, and the junction held 4 bases outside the gene matches.